The next 5 T cell receptor beta chains were all read from a single sample in a study of control samples from healthy donors and cancer patients. Sequenced by immunoSEQ multiplex PCR; TCRdb stores in-frame clones only, minus some. The sample has nearly 200,000 clones, about nine tenths seen once. Sequencing was done on a sample of blood. The receptors come from a man aged 25-40 years in good health.

V gene TRBV19 combines with J gene TRBJ2-7; D assignment may be TRBD1 or TRBD2 (6 bases each). The V end was cut by 5 bases, the J end by 1 base, with 15 bases between. Per the germline V gene, CDR1 is LNHDA and CDR2 is SQIVND (reference sequence). The CDR3 totals 15 residues. For the CDR3, the DNA is TGTGCCAGTAGTGCACAGGGCGGAGGGTCCTACGAGCAGTACTTC. This translates into CASSAQGGGSYEQYF.

This clone was detected only once. The rearrangement links TRBV5-1 to TRBJ1-1; D might be TRBD1 (5 bases). V was trimmed by 4 bases and J by 2 bases, leaving 12 bases between them. The CDR3 extends over 14 amino acids. The germline CDR1 and CDR2 sequences are SGHRS and YFSETQ. DNA of the CDR3: TGCGCCAGCAGCACCAGGGAGGGAAACACTGAAGCTTTCTTT. Its protein product is CASSTREGNTEAFF.

The chain uses TRBV19 and TRBJ2-4, with D tentatively TRBD2 (6 bases). Between the trimmed V and J ends, which lost 7 bases and 1 base, there was a span of 11 bases. Per germline, CDR1 LNHDA and CDR2 SQIVND (reference sequence). There are 14 residues in the CDR3. The CDR3 is CASTAGRAKNIQYF. For the CDR3, the DNA is TGTGCCAGTACCGCGGGGAGGGCCAAAAACATTCAGTACTTC.

The rearrangement joins TRBV7-9 to TRBJ1-4, with 7 nucleotides matching TRBD1. Germline V gene lookup returns CDR1 SEHNR and CDR2 FQNEAQ (reference sequence). CDR3 size: 15 residues. V gave up 4 bases and J gave up 2 bases; unmatched junction bases: 4. The CDR3 loop is CASSSRDSTNEKLFF. CDR3 in DNA: TGTGCCAGCAGCTCCCGGGACAGCACTAATGAAAAACTGTTTTTT. The whole variable domain, filled in from reference TRBV7-9 and TRBJ1-4, reads DTGVSQNPRHKITKRGQNVTFRCDPISEHNRLYWYRQTLGQGPEFLTYFQNEAQLEKSRLLSDRFSAERPKGSFSTLEIQRTEQGDSAMYLCASSSRDSTNEKLFFGSGTQLSVL.

The chain joins TRBV30 to TRBJ1-1; TRBD1 is a possible D gene (6 bases). The CDR3 is made up of 15 amino acids. Trimming took off 2 bases at V and 6 bases at J, with 19 bases between the two ends. The germline CDR1 and CDR2 sequences are GTSNPN and SVGIG (reference sequence). Here the CDR3 reads CAWSPTLGQKPEAFF. DNA of the CDR3: TGTGCCTGGAGTCCAACTCTAGGACAGAAACCTGAAGCTTTCTTT.